This entry lists 15 T cell receptor beta chains sequenced from one sample in a study of human T cells and chemical hapten exposure. TCRdb reprocessed the RACE reads with MiXCR, giving one entry per CDR3 protein. The sample records fewer than 150,000 distinct CDR3 sequences, roughly 14% being singletons. Regarding time point: pre-sensitization, week 0. Specified treatment: therapeutic diphenylcyclopropenone sensitization with weekly scalp DPC. Sequencing was performed on whole blood, taken in connection with sensitization to the hapten diphenylcyclopropenone (DPC). The receptors originated from a young woman with alopecia areata. Some clones in this sample may be carry-over from other donors' samples.

This sequence joins TRBV25-1 and TRBJ2-2; no reliable D call. The CDR3 is made up of 13 amino acids. Per germline, CDR1 MGHDK and CDR2 SYGVNS. Deletions cut 1 base from V and 3 bases from J, with 3 bases between. This CDR3 reads CASSEFHTGELFF. The CDR3 coding sequence is TGTGCCAGCAGTGAATTTCACACCGGGGAGCTGTTTTTT.

This clonotype has a handful of counts. The rearrangement links TRBV12-3 or TRBV12-4 to TRBJ1-1; no clear D gene. With 2 bases removed from V and 1 base from J, the gap between germline ends came to 11 bases. This CDR3 spans 15 amino acids. CDR3 sequence: CASSLLYRPNTEAFF. CDR3 bases: TGTGCCAGCAGTTTATTGTACAGACCGAACACTGAAGCTTTCTTT.

V and J are TRBV20-1 and TRBJ2-7; D perhaps matches TRBD1 (6 bases). The V gene lost 2 bases and the J gene lost 3 bases, with 14 bases spanning the gap. CDR3 size: 14 residues. Germline V gene lookup returns CDR1 DFQATT and CDR2 SNEGSKA (reference sequence). CDR3 in amino acids: CSARSHREIYEQYF. CDR3 in DNA: TGCAGTGCTAGATCCCACAGGGAAATCTACGAGCAGTACTTC.

In this sample, this clonotype turned up a few times. The chain recombines TRBV10-1 with TRBJ2-7; D is unclear. This CDR3 contains 19 residues. Germline-derived CDR1 and CDR2 are WNHNN and SYGVQD (reference sequence). Deletions cut 0 bases from V and 0 bases from J, with 21 bases between. CDR3: CASSESRTTDPKGSYEQYF. CDR3 DNA: TGCGCCAGCAGTGAGTCCCGCACCACGGACCCCAAGGGCTCCTACGAGCAGTACTTC.

This clonotype was seen a few times. This chain joins TRBV15 and TRBJ1-6; D not certain. Trimming pared 5 bases from V and 8 bases from J, leaving 10 bases between. The CDR3 length is 13 residues. CDR1 and CDR2 from the germline V gene are LNHNV and YYDKDF (reference sequence). The CDR3 bases are TGTGCCACCAGCGAGCAAAGTGATTCACCCCTCCACTTT. This encodes CATSEQSDSPLHF. Drawing the rest from reference TRBV15 and TRBJ1-6, the complete variable domain is DAMVIQNPRYQVTQFGKPVTLSCSQTLNHNVMYWYQQKSSQAPKLLFHYYDKDFNNEADTPDNFQSRRPNTSFCFLDIRSPGLGDTAMYLCATSEQSDSPLHFGNGTRLTVT.

There are many counts of this clonotype. The rearrangement uses TRBV11-2 and TRBJ2-2; D gene unclear. The CDR3 runs 15 residues. Looked up from germline, CDR1 is SGHAT and CDR2 is FQNNGV. V was shortened by 5 bases and J by 1 base, with 11 bases between the two germline ends. The CDR3 reads CASSPPGRNTGELFF. The DNA for the CDR3 is TGTGCCAGCAGCCCCCCGGGCCGGAACACCGGGGAGCTGTTTTTT.

The J gene is TRBJ2-7, the V gene TRBV5-1; 11 bases line up with TRBD1. Per the germline V gene, CDR1 is SGHRS and CDR2 is YFSETQ. V trimming: 1 base; J trimming: 6 bases; junction bases outside the gene matches: 9. The CDR3 covers 16 residues. CDR3 nucleotide sequence: TGCGCCAGCAGCTTGAAACCGCGGACAGGGGGCTCCGAGCAGTACTTC. Its translation: CASSLKPRTGGSEQYF.

V gene TRBV6-2 or TRBV6-3 combines with J gene TRBJ1-5; D is possibly TRBD1 (6 bases). Between the trimmed V and J ends, which lost 6 bases and 1 base, there was a span of 10 bases. Germline CDR1 is MNHEY and CDR2 is SVGEGT. The length of the CDR3 is 14 residues. The CDR3, as DNA: TGTGCCAGCAGACAGGGATTAAGCAATCAGCCCCAGCATTTT. Translation gives CASRQGLSNQPQHF.

This chain connects TRBV4-3 to TRBJ2-1, with 9 bases fitting TRBD1. J was trimmed by 2 bases and V by 5 bases; bases with no gene match: 4. Germline lookup yields CDR1 LGHNA and CDR2 YSLEER. This CDR3 has 15 amino acids. The CDR3 reads CASSARDRAYNEQFF. The CDR3 DNA reads as TGCGCCAGCAGCGCCCGGGACAGGGCCTACAATGAGCAGTTCTTC.

This chain links TRBV5-6 with TRBJ1-2; perhaps TRBD1 as D (5 bases). The CDR3 loop spans 14 amino acids. Germline values: CDR1 SGHDT, CDR2 YYEEEE. The germline V and J ends were trimmed by 6 bases and 8 bases, with 20 bases remaining between them. The chain's CDR3 is CASTESGTPRGYTF. Written as DNA, the CDR3 is TGTGCCAGCACCGAATCCGGGACCCCGCGGGGCTACACCTTC.

In this sample, this clonotype turned up a few times. This sequence joins TRBV18 and TRBJ1-5; 7 positions agree with TRBD1. The CDR3 extends over 14 amino acids. Germline loops: CDR1 KGHSH, CDR2 LQKENI. J lost 5 bases, V lost 3 bases, and 4 bases had no gene match. In DNA, the CDR3 is TGTGCCAGCTCACCCGGACAGGCATATCAGCCCCAGCATTTT. It encodes CASSPGQAYQPQHF.

At least ten counts were recorded for this clonotype. The gene calls are TRBV13 and TRBJ1-2, with TRBD1 identical over 7 bases. CDR3 length: 17 amino acids. Germline CDR1 and CDR2: PRHDT and FYEKMQ (reference sequence). Trimming cost V 4 bases and J 2 bases; bases outside gene matches: 13. The CDR3 loop reads CASSSGATGRVNYGYTF. CDR3 DNA: TGTGCCAGCAGCTCAGGGGCGACAGGGAGGGTCAACTATGGCTACACCTTC.

This clonotype has more than one count but fewer than ten. This chain connects TRBV7-2 to TRBJ2-4, with D uncertain. Trimming stripped 7 bases from V and 2 bases from J, with 15 bases between. This CDR3 spans 15 amino acids. Germline CDR1 reads SGHTA; CDR2 reads FQGNSA. CDR3 sequence: CASTPPWAPKNIQYF. Here the CDR3 DNA reads TGTGCCAGCACCCCCCCGTGGGCCCCCAAAAACATTCAGTACTTC.

This clonotype has at least ten counts. This sequence joins TRBV6-5 and TRBJ2-3; D remains ambiguous. This CDR3 comprises 12 residues. Germline CDR1 reads MNHEY; CDR2 reads SVGAGI. The germline V and J ends were trimmed by 2 bases and 5 bases, with 5 bases remaining between them. CDR3 loop: CASSYDGDTQYF. The CDR3 DNA follows: TGTGCCAGCAGTTACGATGGAGATACGCAGTATTTT.

This clonotype was found a few times. CDR3 amino acids: CASFMNTEAFF. Here the CDR3 DNA reads TGTGCCAGTTTTATGAACACTGAAGCTTTCTTT. V and J are TRBV12-3 or TRBV12-4 and TRBJ1-1; D is undetermined. The CDR3 loop spans 11 amino acids. Trimming shortened V by 9 bases and J by 0 bases, and 5 bases separated the two germline ends.